This record covers a single T cell receptor beta chain. This CDR3 has 13 amino acids. In germline, CDR1 is MRHNA, CDR2 SNTAGT. Trimming removed 0 bases from V and 4 bases from J, with 6 bases in between. Researchers set a sequencing depth target of 1 in 200,000 to 1 in 1 million T cells. The method was immunoSEQ multiplex PCR; TCRdb's version includes in-frame clones alone and lacks a portion of them. The table records just over 200,000 clones, more than 75% of them present only once. The data originate from a study of cytotoxic CD8 clonotypes in ibrutinib-treated CLL. Background on the study: Response samples were drawn at a median of approximately 11 months of treatment, range 6 to 36. Mean productive templates were approximately 230,000; mean productive rearrangements were around 90,000.

For TCR beta libraries, approximately 2 micrograms of genomic DNA were obtained from cryopreserved PBMCs. This material consisted of PBMCs, taken after 12 months of ibrutinib treatment. V and J are TRBV6-4 and TRBJ1-1; D gene unclear. This TCR came from a human donor with chronic lymphocytic leukemia. CDR3 residues: CASSDSKFTEAFF. CDR3 nucleotides: TGTGCCAGCAGTGACTCGAAGTTCACTGAAGCTTTCTTT.